The clone carrying this T cell receptor (beta chain) was recorded a few times. What it binds is unknown. The record originates from a study of T cell responses to AZD1222 COVID-19 vaccine. Points from the study as a whole: Reports indicate that nearly half of spike-specific TCRs are directed at unmutated variant regions.

Germline assignment: CDR1 SNHLY and CDR2 FYNNEI. The CDR3 has 14 amino acids. Trimming cost V 5 bases and J 6 bases; bases outside gene matches: 6. TCRdb's table, derived via immunoSEQ multiplex PCR, lists solely in-frame clones and lacks some. In the table there are about 69,000 clones, approximately 87% of which are singletons. The source of this sequence is an adult who received the AZD1222 COVID-19 vaccine. J is TRBJ1-5 and V is TRBV2, with TRBD1 identical over 8 bases. Sequencing was performed on peripheral blood, taken 28 days after the second AZD1222 dose. The CDR3: CASSTRQGFQPQHF. The CDR3 nucleotides are TGTGCCAGCAGTACCCGACAGGGGTTTCAGCCCCAGCATTTT.